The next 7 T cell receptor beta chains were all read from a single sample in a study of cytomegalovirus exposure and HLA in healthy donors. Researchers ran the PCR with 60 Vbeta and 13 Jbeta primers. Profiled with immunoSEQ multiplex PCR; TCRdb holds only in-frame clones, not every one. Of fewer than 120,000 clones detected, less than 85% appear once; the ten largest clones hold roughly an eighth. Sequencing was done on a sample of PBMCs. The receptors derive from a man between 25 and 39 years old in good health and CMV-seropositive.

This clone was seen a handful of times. Here the CDR3 reads CASSVYPGQGYSPLHF. CDR3 DNA sequence: TGTGCCAGCAGCGTGTACCCGGGACAGGGGTATTCACCCCTCCACTTT. The chain combines TRBV9 with TRBJ1-6; TRBD1 matches at 10 bases. The CDR3 loop spans 16 amino acids. Germline-derived CDR1 and CDR2 are SGDLS and YYNGEE. The ends lost 2 bases at V and 8 bases at J; junction bases unmatched: 7.

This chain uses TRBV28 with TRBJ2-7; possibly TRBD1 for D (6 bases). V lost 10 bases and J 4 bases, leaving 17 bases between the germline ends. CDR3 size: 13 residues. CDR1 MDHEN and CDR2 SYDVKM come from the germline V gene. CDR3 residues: CATSGQLPYEQYF. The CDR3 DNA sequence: TGTGCCACCTCCGGACAGTTACCTTACGAGCAGTACTTC. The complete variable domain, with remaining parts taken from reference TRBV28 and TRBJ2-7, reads DVKVTQSSRYLVKRTGEKVFLECVQDMDHENMFWYRQDPGLGLRLIYFSYDVKMKEKGDIPEGYSVSREKKERFSLILESASTNQTSMYLCATSGQLPYEQYFGPGTRLTVT.

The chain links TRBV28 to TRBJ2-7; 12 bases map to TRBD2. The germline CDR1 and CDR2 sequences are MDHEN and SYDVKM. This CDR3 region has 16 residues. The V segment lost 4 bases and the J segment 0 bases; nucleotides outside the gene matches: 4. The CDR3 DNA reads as TGTGCCAGCAGTTCACGACTAGCGGGGGACTCCTACGAGCAGTACTTC. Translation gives CASSSRLAGDSYEQYF.

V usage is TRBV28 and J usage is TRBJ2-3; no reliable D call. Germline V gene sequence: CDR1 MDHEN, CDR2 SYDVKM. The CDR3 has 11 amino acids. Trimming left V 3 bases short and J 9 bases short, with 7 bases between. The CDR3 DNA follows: TGTGCCAGCAGTTTCGAGTGGACGCAGTATTTT. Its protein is CASSFEWTQYF.

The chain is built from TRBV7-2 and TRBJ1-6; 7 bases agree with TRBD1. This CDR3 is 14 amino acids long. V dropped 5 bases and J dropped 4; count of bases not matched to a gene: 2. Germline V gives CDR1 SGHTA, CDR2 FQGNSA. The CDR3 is CASSPGQYNSPLHF. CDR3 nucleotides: TGTGCCAGCAGCCCGGGACAGTATAATTCACCCCTCCACTTT.

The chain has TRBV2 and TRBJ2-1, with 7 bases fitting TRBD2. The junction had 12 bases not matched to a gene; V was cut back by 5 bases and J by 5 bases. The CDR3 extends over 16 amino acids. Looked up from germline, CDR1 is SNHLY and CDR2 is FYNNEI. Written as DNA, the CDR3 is TGTGCCAGCAGTTCTCCCAGGGTCAGCGGGGACAATGAGCAGTTCTTC. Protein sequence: CASSSPRVSGDNEQFF.

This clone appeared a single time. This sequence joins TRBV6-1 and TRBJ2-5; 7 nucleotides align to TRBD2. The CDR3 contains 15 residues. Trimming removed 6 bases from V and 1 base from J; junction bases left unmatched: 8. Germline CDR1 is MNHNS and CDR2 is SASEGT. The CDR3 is CASSGGGPLQETQYF. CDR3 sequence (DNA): TGTGCCAGCAGCGGCGGGGGACCCCTCCAAGAGACCCAGTACTTC.